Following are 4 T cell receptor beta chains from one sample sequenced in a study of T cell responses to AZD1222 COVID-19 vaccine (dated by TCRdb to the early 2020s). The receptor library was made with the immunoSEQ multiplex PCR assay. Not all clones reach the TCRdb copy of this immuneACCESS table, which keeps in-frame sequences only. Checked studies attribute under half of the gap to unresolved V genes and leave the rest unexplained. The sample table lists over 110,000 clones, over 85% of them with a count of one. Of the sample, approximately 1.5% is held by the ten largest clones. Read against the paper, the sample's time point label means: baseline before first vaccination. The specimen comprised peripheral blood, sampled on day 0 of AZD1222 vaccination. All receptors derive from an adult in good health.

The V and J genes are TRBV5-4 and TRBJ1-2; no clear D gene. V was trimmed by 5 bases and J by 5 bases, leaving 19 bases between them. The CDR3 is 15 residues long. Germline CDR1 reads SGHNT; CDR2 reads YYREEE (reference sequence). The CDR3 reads CASRNLAGSFYGYTF. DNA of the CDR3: TGTGCCAGCAGGAATTTGGCAGGCTCCTTTTATGGCTACACCTTC.

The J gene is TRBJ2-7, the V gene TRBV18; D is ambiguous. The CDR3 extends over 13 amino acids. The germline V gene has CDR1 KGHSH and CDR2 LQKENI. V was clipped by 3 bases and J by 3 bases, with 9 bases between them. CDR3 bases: TGTGCCAGCTCACCCTGGTCCGGCTACGAGCAGTACTTC. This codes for CASSPWSGYEQYF.

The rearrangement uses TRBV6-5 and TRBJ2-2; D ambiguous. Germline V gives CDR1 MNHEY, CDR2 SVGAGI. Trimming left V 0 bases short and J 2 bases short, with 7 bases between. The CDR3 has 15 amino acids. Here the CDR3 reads CASSYSPYNTGELFF. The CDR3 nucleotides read TGTGCCAGCAGTTACTCTCCCTACAACACCGGGGAGCTGTTTTTT.

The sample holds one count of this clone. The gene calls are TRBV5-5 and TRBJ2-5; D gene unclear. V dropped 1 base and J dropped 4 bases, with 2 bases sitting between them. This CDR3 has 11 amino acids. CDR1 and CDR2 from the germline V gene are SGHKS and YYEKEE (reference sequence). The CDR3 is CASSLLETQYF. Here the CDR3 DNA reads TGTGCCAGCAGCTTGCTAGAGACCCAGTACTTC.